The clone carrying this TCR beta chain was seen only once. Produced via immunoSEQ multiplex PCR; TCRdb's table is partial and in-frame only. The sample includes around 130,000 clones, approximately 81% of them seen just once. These data originate in a study of blood T cell repertoires in COVID-19. The CDR3 extends over 15 amino acids. The V segment lost 3 bases and the J segment 3 bases; nucleotides outside the gene matches: 6. Germline values: CDR1 SGHDN, CDR2 FVKESK. This TCR was recovered from a man aged 55 to 70 with acute or convalescent COVID-19. Sequencing input: peripheral blood. The rearrangement joins TRBV14 to TRBJ1-1; TRBD1 agrees at 8 bases. CDR3 DNA: TGTGCCAGCAGCCACAGGACAGGGTTGGACACTGAAGCTTTCTTT. Residues: CASSHRTGLDTEAFF.